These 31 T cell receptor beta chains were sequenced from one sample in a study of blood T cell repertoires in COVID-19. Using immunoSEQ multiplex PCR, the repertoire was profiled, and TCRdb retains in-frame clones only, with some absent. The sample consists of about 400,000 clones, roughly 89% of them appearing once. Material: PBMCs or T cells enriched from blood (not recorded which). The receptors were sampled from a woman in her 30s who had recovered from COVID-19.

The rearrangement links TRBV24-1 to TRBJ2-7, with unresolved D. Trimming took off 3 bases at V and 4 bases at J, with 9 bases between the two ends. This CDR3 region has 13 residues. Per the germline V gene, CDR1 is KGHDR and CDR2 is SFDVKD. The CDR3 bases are TGTGCCACCAGTGATGTTGACGGGTACGAGCAGTACTTC. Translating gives CATSDVDGYEQYF.

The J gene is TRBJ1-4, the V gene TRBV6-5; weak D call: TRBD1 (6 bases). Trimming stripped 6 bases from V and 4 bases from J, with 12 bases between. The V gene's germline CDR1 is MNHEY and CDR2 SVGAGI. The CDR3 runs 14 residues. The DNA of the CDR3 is TGTGCCAGCAGACATGACAGGAATAATGAAAAACTGTTTTTT. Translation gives CASRHDRNNEKLFF.

The CDR3 DNA reads as TGCGCCAGCAGCCCTCGACTAGATCAGCCCCAGCATTTT. Its translation is CASSPRLDQPQHF. The chain carries TRBV4-1 and TRBJ1-5, with D unresolved. Germline V gives CDR1 MGHRA, CDR2 YSYEKL. The V end lost 4 bases, the J end lost 5 bases, and 9 bases lay between the germline ends. The CDR3 runs 13 residues.

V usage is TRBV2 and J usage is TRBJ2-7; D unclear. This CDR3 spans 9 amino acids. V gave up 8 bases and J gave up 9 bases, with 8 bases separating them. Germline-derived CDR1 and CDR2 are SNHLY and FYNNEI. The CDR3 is CASLTGQYF. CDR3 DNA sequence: TGTGCCAGCCTTACTGGGCAGTACTTC. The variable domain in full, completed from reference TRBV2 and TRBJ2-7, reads EPEVTQTPSHQVTQMGQEVILRCVPISNHLYFYWYRQILGQKVEFLVSFYNNEISEKSEIFDDQFSVERPDGSNFTLKIRSTKLEDSAMYFCASLTGQYFGPGTRLTVT.

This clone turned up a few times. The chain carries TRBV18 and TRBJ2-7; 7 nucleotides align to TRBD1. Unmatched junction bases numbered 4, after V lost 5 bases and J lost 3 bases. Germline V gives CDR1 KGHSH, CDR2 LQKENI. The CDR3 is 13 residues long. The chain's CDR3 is CASSSRDSYEQYF. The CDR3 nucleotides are TGTGCCAGCTCAAGCCGGGACAGCTACGAGCAGTACTTC. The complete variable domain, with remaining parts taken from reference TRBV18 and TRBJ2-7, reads NAGVMQNPRHLVRRRGQEARLRCSPMKGHSHVYWYRQLPEEGLKFMVYLQKENIIDESGMPKERFSAEFPKEGPSILRIQQVVRGDSAAYFCASSSRDSYEQYFGPGTRLTVT.

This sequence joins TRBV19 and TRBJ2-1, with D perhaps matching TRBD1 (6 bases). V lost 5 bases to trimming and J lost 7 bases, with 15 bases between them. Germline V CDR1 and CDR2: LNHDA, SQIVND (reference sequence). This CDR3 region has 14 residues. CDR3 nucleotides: TGTGCCAGTAGTTCAGCCGGGGACATTAATGAGCAGTTCTTC. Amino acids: CASSSAGDINEQFF.

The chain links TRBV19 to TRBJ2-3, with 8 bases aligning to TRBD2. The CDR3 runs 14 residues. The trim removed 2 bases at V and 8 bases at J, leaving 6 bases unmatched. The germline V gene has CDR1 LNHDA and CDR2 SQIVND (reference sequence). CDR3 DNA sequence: TGTGCCAGTAGTATATCGGGGGGGCGCCGTACGCAGTATTTT. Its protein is CASSISGGRRTQYF.

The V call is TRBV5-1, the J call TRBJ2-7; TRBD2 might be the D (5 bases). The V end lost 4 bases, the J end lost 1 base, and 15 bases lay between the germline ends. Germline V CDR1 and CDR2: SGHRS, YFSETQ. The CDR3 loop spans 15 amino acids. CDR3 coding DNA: TGCGCCAGCAGCCGGGATAAGAAGCCATCCTACGAGCAGTACTTC. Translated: CASSRDKKPSYEQYF.

The CDR3 DNA follows: TGTGCCTGGAGCGAGGGGGCGGGTAGCAATCAGCCCCAGCATTTT. This codes for CAWSEGAGSNQPQHF. The chain recombines TRBV30 with TRBJ1-5, with 7 bases aligning to TRBD1. The V gene end was trimmed by 3 bases and the J gene end by 0 bases; junction bases not matched to a gene: 5. The CDR3 runs 15 residues. Germline V gene sequence: CDR1 GTSNPN, CDR2 SVGIG (reference sequence). Full variable domain (outside the CDR3, taken from reference TRBV30 and TRBJ1-5): SQTIHQWPATLVQPVGSPLSLECTVEGTSNPNLYWYRQAAGRGLQLLFYSVGIGQISSEVPQNLSASRPQDRQFILSSKKLLLSDSGFYLCAWSEGAGSNQPQHFGDGTRLSIL.

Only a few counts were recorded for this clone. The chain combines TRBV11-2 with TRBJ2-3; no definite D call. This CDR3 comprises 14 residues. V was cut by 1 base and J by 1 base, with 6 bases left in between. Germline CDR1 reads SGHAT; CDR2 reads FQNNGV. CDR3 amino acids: CASSLGPGTDTQYF. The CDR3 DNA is TGTGCCAGCAGCTTAGGTCCCGGCACAGATACGCAGTATTTT.

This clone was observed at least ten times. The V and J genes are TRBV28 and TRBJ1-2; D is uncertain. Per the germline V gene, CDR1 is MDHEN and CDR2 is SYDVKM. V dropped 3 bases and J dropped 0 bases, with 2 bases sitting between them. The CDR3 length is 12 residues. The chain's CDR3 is CASSFTNYGYTF. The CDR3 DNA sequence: TGTGCCAGCAGTTTCACTAACTATGGCTACACCTTC.

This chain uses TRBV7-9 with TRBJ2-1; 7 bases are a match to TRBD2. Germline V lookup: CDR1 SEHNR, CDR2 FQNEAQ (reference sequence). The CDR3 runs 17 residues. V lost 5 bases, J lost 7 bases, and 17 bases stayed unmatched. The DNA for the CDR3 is TGTGCCAGCAGCCCGGGAGGCGGCGGGAGAAGTGTAAATGAGCAGTTCTTC. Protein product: CASSPGGGGRSVNEQFF.

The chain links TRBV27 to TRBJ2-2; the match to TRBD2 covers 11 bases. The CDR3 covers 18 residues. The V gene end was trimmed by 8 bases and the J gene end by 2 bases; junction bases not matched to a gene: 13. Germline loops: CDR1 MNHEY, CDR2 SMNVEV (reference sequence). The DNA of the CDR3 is TGTGCCAGCGGAATTGGACTAGCGGGCCCCGAAAACACCGGGGAGCTGTTTTTT. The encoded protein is CASGIGLAGPENTGELFF.

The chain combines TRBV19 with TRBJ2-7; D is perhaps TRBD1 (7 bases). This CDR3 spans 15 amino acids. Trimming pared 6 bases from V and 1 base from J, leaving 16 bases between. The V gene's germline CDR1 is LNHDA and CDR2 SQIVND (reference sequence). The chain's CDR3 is CASSDGGGQSYEQYF. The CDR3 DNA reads TGTGCCAGTAGCGACGGAGGGGGACAGTCCTACGAGCAGTACTTC.

CDR3 protein: CASSLTGTTPILDTQYF. CDR3 sequence (DNA): TGCGCCAGCAGCTTAACCGGGACTACACCAATTTTAGATACGCAGTATTTT. V gene TRBV5-1 combines with J gene TRBJ2-3; 7 bases agree with TRBD2. The CDR3 contains 17 residues. V gave up 2 bases and J gave up 5 bases; unmatched junction bases: 14. Germline V lookup: CDR1 SGHRS, CDR2 YFSETQ. The complete variable domain, with remaining parts taken from reference TRBV5-1 and TRBJ2-3, reads KAGVTQTPRYLIKTRGQQVTLSCSPISGHRSVSWYQQTPGQGLQFLFEYFSETQRNKGNFPGRFSGRQFSNSRSEMNVSTLELGDSALYLCASSLTGTTPILDTQYFGPGTRLTVL.

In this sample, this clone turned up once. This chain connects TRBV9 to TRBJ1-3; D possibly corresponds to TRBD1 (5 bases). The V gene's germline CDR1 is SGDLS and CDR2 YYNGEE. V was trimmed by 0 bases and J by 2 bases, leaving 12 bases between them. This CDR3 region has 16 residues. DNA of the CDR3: TGTGCCAGCAGCGTAGGCAGGGTGGGAACTGGAAACACCATATATTTT. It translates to CASSVGRVGTGNTIYF.

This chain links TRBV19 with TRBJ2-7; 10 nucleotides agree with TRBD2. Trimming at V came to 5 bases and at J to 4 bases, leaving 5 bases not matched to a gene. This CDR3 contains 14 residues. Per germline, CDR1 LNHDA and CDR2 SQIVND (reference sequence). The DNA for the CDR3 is TGTGCCAGTAGTTTCACTAGCGGGACTTACGAGCAGTACTTC. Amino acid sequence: CASSFTSGTYEQYF.

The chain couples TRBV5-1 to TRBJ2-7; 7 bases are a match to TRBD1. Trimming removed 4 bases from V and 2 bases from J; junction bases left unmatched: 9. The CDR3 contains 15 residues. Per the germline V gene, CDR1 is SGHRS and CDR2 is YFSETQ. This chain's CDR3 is CASSPGQTSTYEQYF. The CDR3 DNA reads TGCGCCAGCAGCCCGGGACAGACAAGTACCTACGAGCAGTACTTC. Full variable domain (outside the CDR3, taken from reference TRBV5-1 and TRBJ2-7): KAGVTQTPRYLIKTRGQQVTLSCSPISGHRSVSWYQQTPGQGLQFLFEYFSETQRNKGNFPGRFSGRQFSNSRSEMNVSTLELGDSALYLCASSPGQTSTYEQYFGPGTRLTVT.

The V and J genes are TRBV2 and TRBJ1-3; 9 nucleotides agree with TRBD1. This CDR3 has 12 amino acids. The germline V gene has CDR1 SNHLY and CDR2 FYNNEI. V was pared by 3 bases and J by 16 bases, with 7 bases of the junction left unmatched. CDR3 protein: CASSDGTGRGYF. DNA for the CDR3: TGTGCCAGCAGTGATGGGACAGGGAGGGGTTATTTT.

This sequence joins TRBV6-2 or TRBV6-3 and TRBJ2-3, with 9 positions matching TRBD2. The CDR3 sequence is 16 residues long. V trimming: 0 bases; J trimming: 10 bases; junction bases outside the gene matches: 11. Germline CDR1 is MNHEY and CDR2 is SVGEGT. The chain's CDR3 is CASSYSQGLAFLAQYF. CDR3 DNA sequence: TGTGCCAGCAGTTACTCCCAGGGACTAGCATTTCTTGCGCAGTATTTT.

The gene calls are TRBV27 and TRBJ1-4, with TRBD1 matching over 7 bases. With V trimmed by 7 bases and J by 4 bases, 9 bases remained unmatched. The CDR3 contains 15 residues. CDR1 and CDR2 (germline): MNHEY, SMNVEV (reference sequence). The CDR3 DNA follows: TGTGCCAGCATCCTGATTGCAGGGGGTAATGAAAAACTGTTTTTT. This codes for CASILIAGGNEKLFF.

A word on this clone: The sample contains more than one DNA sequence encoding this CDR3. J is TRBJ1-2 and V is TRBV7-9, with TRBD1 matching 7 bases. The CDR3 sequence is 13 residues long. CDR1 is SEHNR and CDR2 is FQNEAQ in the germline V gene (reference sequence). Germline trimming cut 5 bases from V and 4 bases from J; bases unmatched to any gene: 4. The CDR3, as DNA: TGTGCCAGCAGCGCAACAGGGGCCTATGGCTACACCTTC. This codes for CASSATGAYGYTF.

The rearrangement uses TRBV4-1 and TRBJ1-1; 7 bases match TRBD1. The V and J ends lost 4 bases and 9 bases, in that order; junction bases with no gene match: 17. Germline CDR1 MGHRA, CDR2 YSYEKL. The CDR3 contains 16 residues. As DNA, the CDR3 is TGCGCCAGCAGCCCCCCCGTCCGACGACAGGGAATAAAAGCTTTCTTT. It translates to CASSPPVRRQGIKAFF.

CDR3 in amino acids: CASSQGRNQPQHF. CDR3 sequence (DNA): TGCGCCAGCAGCCAAGGGAGAAATCAGCCCCAGCATTTT. The genes are TRBV4-3 and TRBJ1-5; D is ambiguous. The CDR3 extends over 13 amino acids. Per germline, CDR1 LGHNA and CDR2 YSLEER. V lost 1 base and J 4 bases, leaving 5 bases between the germline ends.

CDR3: CATVLYEQYF. Written as DNA, the CDR3 is TGTGCCACAGTTTTATACGAGCAGTACTTC. The rearrangement links TRBV28 to TRBJ2-7, with D unresolved. Germline values: CDR1 MDHEN, CDR2 SYDVKM. This CDR3 has 10 amino acids. V was trimmed by 10 bases and J by 4 bases, leaving 8 bases between them.

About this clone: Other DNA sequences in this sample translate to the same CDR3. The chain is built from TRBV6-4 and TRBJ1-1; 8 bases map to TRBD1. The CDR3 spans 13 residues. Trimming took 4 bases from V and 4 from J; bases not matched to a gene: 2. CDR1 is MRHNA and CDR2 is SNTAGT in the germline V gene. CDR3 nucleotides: TGTGCCAGCAGTGTCGACAGGGGCACTGAAGCTTTCTTT. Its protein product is CASSVDRGTEAFF.

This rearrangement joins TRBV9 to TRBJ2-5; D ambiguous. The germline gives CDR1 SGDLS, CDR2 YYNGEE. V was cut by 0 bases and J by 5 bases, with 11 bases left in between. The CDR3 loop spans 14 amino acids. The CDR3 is CASSVGLAGETQYF. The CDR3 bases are TGTGCCAGCAGCGTAGGACTCGCTGGGGAGACCCAGTACTTC.

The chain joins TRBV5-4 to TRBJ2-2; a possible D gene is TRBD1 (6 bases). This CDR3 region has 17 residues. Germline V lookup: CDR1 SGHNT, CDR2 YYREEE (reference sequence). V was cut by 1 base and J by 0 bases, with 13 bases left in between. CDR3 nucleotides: TGTGCCAGCAGCTTGTCAGCAGGGGTTACGAACACCGGGGAGCTGTTTTTT. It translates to CASSLSAGVTNTGELFF.

CDR3 region: CSGQKNTEAFF. The CDR3 nucleotides read TGCAGCGGACAGAAGAACACTGAAGCTTTCTTT. The chain uses TRBV29-1 and TRBJ1-1, with D perhaps matching TRBD1 (5 bases). Looked up from germline, CDR1 is SQVTM and CDR2 is ANQGSEA. Trimming removed 7 bases at V and 1 base at J, with 7 bases between. The CDR3 totals 11 residues. Complete variable domain (other parts from reference TRBV29-1 and TRBJ1-1): SAVISQKPSRDICQRGTSLTIQCQVDSQVTMMFWYRQQPGQSLTLIATANQGSEATYESGFVIDKFPISRPNLTFSTLTVSNMSPEDSSIYLCSGQKNTEAFFGQGTRLTVV.

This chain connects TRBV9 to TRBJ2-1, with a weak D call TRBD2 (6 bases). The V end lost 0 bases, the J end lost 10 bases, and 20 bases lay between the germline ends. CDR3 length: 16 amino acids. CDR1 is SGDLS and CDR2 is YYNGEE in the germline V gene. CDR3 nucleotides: TGTGCCAGCAGCGTAGATCCTGGGAGGTCCTTGGAAGAGCAGTTCTTC. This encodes CASSVDPGRSLEEQFF.

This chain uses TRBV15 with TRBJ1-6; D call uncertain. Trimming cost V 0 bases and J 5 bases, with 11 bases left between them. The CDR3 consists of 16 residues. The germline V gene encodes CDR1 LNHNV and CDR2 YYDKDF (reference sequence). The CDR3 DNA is TGTGCCACCAGCAGAGATCAGGAGGCAGATAATTCACCCCTCCACTTT. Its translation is CATSRDQEADNSPLHF.